The 17 T cell receptor beta chains given below trace back to one sample, sequenced in a study of blood T cell repertoires in COVID-19 (dated by TCRdb to 2019 to 2021). The library relied on the immunoSEQ multiplex PCR assay. The table was pulled from immuneACCESS by TCRdb, which kept in-frame rearrangements only. Such tables lose some clones; where checked, under half of the loss comes from unresolved V genes, and the rest has no known cause. This sample is represented by some 78,000 clones; 75% to 90% of them were singletons. The ten largest make up 12% of the sample. Source material: peripheral blood. These receptors were obtained from a man in his sixties or seventies with active or convalescent COVID-19.

The chain uses TRBV5-1 and TRBJ2-7, with a weak D call TRBD1 (6 bases). The V end was cut by 4 bases, the J end by 4 bases, with 15 bases between. Per the germline V gene, CDR1 is SGHRS and CDR2 is YFSETQ. CDR3 length equals 14 residues. Here the CDR3 DNA reads TGCGCCAGCAGCCGGCAGGCAGGGGAGTACGAGCAGTACTTC. It translates to CASSRQAGEYEQYF.

The chain joins TRBV5-5 to TRBJ2-7; perhaps TRBD2 as D (6 bases). Germline-derived CDR1 and CDR2 are SGHKS and YYEKEE (reference sequence). V gave up 4 bases and J gave up 4 bases, with 15 bases separating them. The CDR3 has 14 amino acids. This CDR3 reads CASSPMGGAYEQYF. The CDR3 DNA reads as TGTGCCAGCAGCCCGATGGGGGGAGCGTACGAGCAGTACTTC.

This chain links TRBV28 with TRBJ1-4; D perhaps matches TRBD1 (6 bases). CDR3 length equals 14 residues. Germline CDR1 MDHEN, CDR2 SYDVKM. CDR3 region: CAIQDTRGSEKLFF. CDR3 coding DNA: TGTGCAATACAAGACACCAGGGGAAGCGAAAAACTGTTTTTT.

The gene calls are TRBV11-2 and TRBJ2-7; 10 positions agree with TRBD1. The V gene end was trimmed by 5 bases and the J gene end by 3 bases; junction bases not matched to a gene: 13. This CDR3 region has 17 residues. The germline gives CDR1 SGHAT, CDR2 FQNNGV. In DNA, the CDR3 is TGTGCCAGCAGCATAAACCCTGCCGGGACAGGGGTCTACGAGCAGTACTTC. Its translation is CASSINPAGTGVYEQYF.

This rearrangement joins TRBV4-1 to TRBJ2-3, with 7 bases fitting TRBD1. Germline V gene lookup returns CDR1 MGHRA and CDR2 YSYEKL. V was clipped by 2 bases and J by 4 bases; unmatched bases: 3. This CDR3 is built from 14 residues. CDR3 amino acids: CASSQLTGSDTQYF. DNA for the CDR3: TGCGCCAGCAGCCAATTGACAGGGTCAGATACGCAGTATTTT.

This rearrangement joins TRBV5-6 to TRBJ2-2, with a tentative D call TRBD2 (5 bases). V shed 3 bases and J shed 5 bases, with 8 bases lying between them. CDR1 and CDR2 from the germline V gene are SGHDT and YYEEEE. This CDR3 region has 13 residues. The CDR3 coding sequence is TGTGCCAGCAGCTACGGAGGAACCGGGGAGCTGTTTTTT. Translation: CASSYGGTGELFF. Using reference TRBV5-6 and TRBJ2-2 for the parts outside the CDR3, the full variable domain is DAGVTQSPTHLIKTRGQQVTLRCSPKSGHDTVSWYQQALGQGPQFIFQYYEEEERQRGNFPDRFSGHQFPNYSSELNVNALLLGDSALYLCASSYGGTGELFFGEGSRLTVL.

This clone came up once. The rearrangement uses TRBV19 and TRBJ1-2, with TRBD1 matching over 12 bases. Trimming took 1 base from V and 2 from J; bases not matched to a gene: 5. CDR3 length equals 17 residues. Germline loops: CDR1 LNHDA, CDR2 SQIVND (reference sequence). The CDR3 region is CASSIALGQGANYGYTF. The CDR3 nucleotides read TGTGCCAGTAGTATAGCCCTGGGACAGGGGGCAAACTATGGCTACACCTTC. The full variable domain, its missing parts supplied by reference TRBV19 and TRBJ1-2, is DGGITQSPKYLFRKEGQNVTLSCEQNLNHDAMYWYRQDPGQGLRLIYYSQIVNDFQKGDIAEGYSVSREKKESFPLTVTSAQKNPTAFYLCASSIALGQGANYGYTFGSGTRLTVV.

CDR3 bases: TGCGCCAGCCGGTCCCCACCACCTAGCACAGATACGCAGTATTTT. Translation: CASRSPPPSTDTQYF. J is TRBJ2-3 and V is TRBV10-1; D remains ambiguous. V lost 8 bases, J lost 0 bases, and 15 bases lay in between. The CDR3 runs to 15 residues. The germline gives CDR1 WNHNN, CDR2 SYGVQD (reference sequence).

The gene calls are TRBV5-6 and TRBJ2-5, with D perhaps matching TRBD2 (6 bases). The CDR3 contains 18 residues. The V and J ends lost 4 bases and 4 bases respectively, with 26 bases between them. CDR1 is SGHDT and CDR2 is YYEEEE in the germline V gene. CDR3 sequence (DNA): TGTGCCAGCAGCCCCTTAAGGGCGACGCTCAATAGCGGAGAGACCCAGTACTTC. This codes for CASSPLRATLNSGETQYF.

The chain has TRBV7-2 and TRBJ1-5; possibly TRBD1 for D (5 bases). The CDR3 has 16 residues. Trimming left V 4 bases short and J 4 bases short, with 17 bases between. Looked up from germline, CDR1 is SGHTA and CDR2 is FQGNSA. The CDR3 DNA sequence: TGTGCCAGCAGCTCGGAGCTCAGGGTAGGAAATCAGCCCCAGCATTTT. It specifies CASSSELRVGNQPQHF.

The chain links TRBV6-2 or TRBV6-3 to TRBJ1-4; D is unclear. From germline, CDR1 is MNHEY and CDR2 SVGEGT. Between the trimmed V and J ends, which lost 3 bases and 0 bases, there was a span of 8 bases. The CDR3 is made up of 15 amino acids. Written as DNA, the CDR3 is TGTGCCAGCAGTTATCTCGGGGCAACTAATGAAAAACTGTTTTTT. This gives the protein CASSYLGATNEKLFF.

J is TRBJ1-2 and V is TRBV5-1; 12 nucleotides align to TRBD1. Germline trimming cut 0 bases from V and 4 bases from J; bases unmatched to any gene: 4. Germline CDR1 is SGHRS and CDR2 is YFSETQ. CDR3 length equals 16 residues. The CDR3: CASSLAGTGGSYGYTF. The CDR3, as DNA: TGCGCCAGCAGCTTGGCCGGGACAGGGGGCTCCTATGGCTACACCTTC.

J is TRBJ1-2 and V is TRBV5-1; perhaps TRBD1 as D (6 bases). The CDR3 loop spans 13 amino acids. The germline V gene encodes CDR1 SGHRS and CDR2 YFSETQ. V was trimmed by 0 bases and J by 4 bases, leaving 7 bases between them. The CDR3 DNA reads TGCGCCAGCAGCTTGGGAGGGGGCTATGGCTACACCTTC. Translating gives CASSLGGGYGYTF. The variable domain in full, completed from reference TRBV5-1 and TRBJ1-2, reads KAGVTQTPRYLIKTRGQQVTLSCSPISGHRSVSWYQQTPGQGLQFLFEYFSETQRNKGNFPGRFSGRQFSNSRSEMNVSTLELGDSALYLCASSLGGGYGYTFGSGTRLTVV.

The gene calls are TRBV30 and TRBJ1-2; a weak D match, TRBD1 (5 bases). Looked up from germline, CDR1 is GTSNPN and CDR2 is SVGIG (reference sequence). The CDR3 runs to 13 residues. Trimming removed 2 bases from V and 3 bases from J, with 10 bases in between. The CDR3 region has the DNA TGTGCCTGGAGTAAGGGACTGCACTATGGCTACACCTTC. Translated: CAWSKGLHYGYTF. Looking up the rest from reference TRBV30 and TRBJ1-2 gives the full variable domain: SQTIHQWPATLVQPVGSPLSLECTVEGTSNPNLYWYRQAAGRGLQLLFYSVGIGQISSEVPQNLSASRPQDRQFILSSKKLLLSDSGFYLCAWSKGLHYGYTFGSGTRLTVV.

This clone was detected only a few times. The J gene is TRBJ2-2, the V gene TRBV6-5; D possibly corresponds to TRBD1 (5 bases). Germline values: CDR1 MNHEY, CDR2 SVGAGI. Trimming shortened V by 2 bases and J by 6 bases, and 13 bases separated the two germline ends. CDR3 length: 15 amino acids. The CDR3 nucleotides read TGTGCCAGCAGTTACGTATTAGCCAGGGCCGGGGAGCTGTTTTTT. Its protein is CASSYVLARAGELFF.

The rearrangement links TRBV24-1 to TRBJ2-5; a weak D match, TRBD2 (6 bases). The CDR3 runs 15 residues. From germline, CDR1 is KGHDR and CDR2 SFDVKD. V was pared by 5 bases and J by 2 bases, with 14 bases between. The CDR3 loop is CATSGAGPPQETQYF. For the CDR3, the DNA is TGTGCCACCAGTGGTGCGGGACCTCCTCAAGAGACCCAGTACTTC.

This chain connects TRBV5-1 to TRBJ2-3, with TRBD1 as a possible D gene (6 bases). The CDR3 has 14 residues. The germline V gene encodes CDR1 SGHRS and CDR2 YFSETQ. Trimming cost V 4 bases and J 2 bases, with 11 bases left between them. The CDR3 DNA sequence: TGCGCCAGCAGCCCAGGACAGTTCACAGATACGCAGTATTTT. This translates into CASSPGQFTDTQYF.